Detailed here is one T cell receptor (beta chain). Its recognized antigen is unknown. No per-base quality is available; no much larger clone lies one base away. The data were obtained in a study of vaccination effects on CD4 cells after COVID-19 (dated by TCRdb to between 2021 and 2024). The study in broad terms: Two doses of either the BNT162b2 or the mRNA-1273 mRNA SARS-CoV-2 vaccine were administered to participants. In both COVID-19 convalescent patients and infection-naive vaccine recipients, the study compared SARS-CoV-2 spike-specific CD4+ TCR repertoires from before mRNA vaccination with those from after it. A total of 10 COVID-19 convalescent patients and a few SARS-CoV-2-naive healthy vaccine recipients were included in the full study. The Oncomine TCR Beta short-read assay on an Illumina iSeq 100 was used to sequence cultures from other donors in the study. What the authors observed across the whole study: Both infection-induced and vaccine-induced clones contracted markedly at late post-vaccination timepoints, which is consistent with waning T cell responses. In healthy vaccine recipients, vaccine-induced clones were almost all SARS-CoV-2 mono-reactive, with only 1 of 255 being cross-reactive with common cold coronaviruses. The study was limited by a small number of convalescent patients, and early post-infection timepoints were lacking.

To identify antigen-specific CD4+ T cell clonotypes by their expansion, the ViraFEST assay first stimulated PBMC with viral peptide pools and then applied TCR sequencing. After about 9 days of culture, CD4+ T cells were isolated with the EasySep CD4+ T cell isolation kit. Healthy vaccine recipients had no prior SARS-CoV-2 infection, confirmed by negative nucleocapsid antibodies before and after vaccination. Each well held more than 1.5 million PBMC cultured in IMDM containing around 5.1% human AB serum, 8 to 10 IU/ml IL-2 and gentamicin, along with 8 to 10 ug/ml peptides. Half of the culture medium was replaced with fresh IL-2-containing medium on days 3 and 7. Unless otherwise noted, each peptide stimulation condition was cultured in triplicate wells. Using Ficoll-Paque Plus gradient centrifugation, PBMC were separated from whole blood and then either used fresh or cryopreserved at -140C. The overlapping peptide pools covered the spike proteins of SARS-CoV-2 as well as those of the common cold coronaviruses HCoV-NL63, HCoV-OC43 and HCoV-229E. The QIAamp micro DNA kit was used to extract genomic DNA from the cultured CD4+ T cells.

Receptors were amplified or captured by the immunoSEQ multiplex PCR assay. TCR beta CDR3 sequencing was performed on DNA from the cultured, isolated CD4+ T cells. On the authors' methods: The analysis removed non-productive TCR sequences, trimmed reads to the CDR3 region, and retained only CDR3s that were 7 or more amino acids long. The MANAFEST web app was used to identify antigen-specific clonotypes by comparing expansion in peptide wells with expansion in reference cultures. Positive clones required FDR<0.05 expansion versus reference and all other wells, odds ratio above 5, and frequency above 0.1% in two replicate wells. A clonotype was called cross-reactive if it was significantly expanded both in SARS-CoV-2 spike wells and in at least one common cold coronavirus spike condition. CDR3 similarity was assessed by Levenshtein distance using the stringdist R package, and unrooted trees were constructed with ape in R 3.6.1. TCRdb limited this immuneACCESS table to in-frame rearrangements with V and J called. A share of clones is missing; checked studies link under half to unresolved V genes, and the rest is unexplained. V, J and clone size reflect that table, while D and trimming were determined from the DNA. The sample table lists about 21,000 clones, approximately 77% of them with a count of one. Of the sample, roughly a fifth falls within the top ten clones.

The sequencing used CD4+ T cells from PBMCs cultured with HCoV-NL63 spike peptides, collected before COVID-19 vaccination. The sample's cell subset or site, from its label and the paper: HCoV-NL63 spike overlapping peptide pool stimulation. The origin of this receptor is a human donor who received a COVID-19 vaccine.

The DNA is TGTGCCAGCAGTGGGCAAATGAACACTGAAGCTTTCTTT. It translates to CASSGQMNTEAFF. The receptor chain draws on TRBV2 and TRBJ1-1; no D gene call is confident. V is reduced by 4 bases and J by 0 bases, leaving a spacing of 6 bases between them. Taken from the germline V gene, the CDR1 and CDR2 loops are SNHLY and FYNNEI. The CDR3, cysteine through phenylalanine, is 13 amino acids long. Of the read, only the CDR3 DNA is kept; its 39 bases are in frame from base 1.